This record looks at one TCR beta chain sequence and its context. The data belong to a study of early T cells in non-severe SARS-CoV-2 infection. TCRdb analysed the 5' RACE reads with MiXCR anew, one entry per CDR3 protein. The table has about 80,000 distinct CDR3 sequences, 12% seen once. This clonotype was obtained from an adult who was a healthcare worker with PCR-confirmed SARS-CoV-2 infection or an uninfected control (not recorded which). The donor label of this sample is uncertain. Sequencing used whole blood, obtained at baseline.

CDR3 region: CASSLGGVNNEQFF. DNA for the CDR3: TGCGCCAGCAGCTTGGGTGGGGTCAACAATGAGCAGTTCTTC. The chain has TRBV5-1 and TRBJ2-1, with unresolved D. Trimming took off 0 bases at V and 5 bases at J, with 9 bases between the two ends. The CDR3 runs to 14 residues. The germline V gene encodes CDR1 SGHRS and CDR2 YFSETQ.